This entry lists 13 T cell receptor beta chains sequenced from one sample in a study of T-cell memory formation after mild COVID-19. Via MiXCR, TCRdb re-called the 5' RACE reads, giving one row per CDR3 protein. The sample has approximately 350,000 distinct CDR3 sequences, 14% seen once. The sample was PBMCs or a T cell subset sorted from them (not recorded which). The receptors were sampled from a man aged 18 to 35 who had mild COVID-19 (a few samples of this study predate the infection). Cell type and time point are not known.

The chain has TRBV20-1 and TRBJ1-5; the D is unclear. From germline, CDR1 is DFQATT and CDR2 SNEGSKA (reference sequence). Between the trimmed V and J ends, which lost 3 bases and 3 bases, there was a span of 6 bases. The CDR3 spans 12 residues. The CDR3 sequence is CSASSSNQPQHF. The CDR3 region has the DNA TGCAGTGCTAGTAGTTCCAATCAGCCCCAGCATTTT.

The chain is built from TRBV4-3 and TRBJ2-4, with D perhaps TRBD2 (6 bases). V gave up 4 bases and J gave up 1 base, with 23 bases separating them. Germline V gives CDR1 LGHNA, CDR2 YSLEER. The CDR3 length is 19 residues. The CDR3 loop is CASSRGLLSDGQAKNIQYF. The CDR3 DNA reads TGCGCCAGCAGCCGAGGACTACTCTCAGATGGGCAGGCCAAAAACATTCAGTACTTC.

The CDR3 region is CSVGEAGTDNSPLHF. For the CDR3, the DNA is TGCAGCGTTGGGGAAGCCGGGACAGATAATTCACCCCTCCACTTT. The J gene is TRBJ1-6, the V gene TRBV29-1; 7 bases align to TRBD1. The CDR3 runs to 15 residues. Germline V gene sequence: CDR1 SQVTM, CDR2 ANQGSEA. V trimming: 4 bases; J trimming: 5 bases; junction bases outside the gene matches: 8.

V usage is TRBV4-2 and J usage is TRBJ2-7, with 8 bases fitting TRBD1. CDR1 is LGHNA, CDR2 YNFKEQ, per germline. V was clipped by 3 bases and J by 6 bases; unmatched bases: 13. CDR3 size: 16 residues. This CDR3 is CASSHQLDRGLAEQYF. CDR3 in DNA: TGTGCCAGCAGCCATCAACTTGACAGGGGCCTCGCCGAGCAGTACTTC.

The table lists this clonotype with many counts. Written as DNA, the CDR3 is TGCGCCAGCAGTCGGGACAGGGGACTTGATGAGCAGTTCTTC. Translation gives CASSRDRGLDEQFF. V usage is TRBV5-1 and J usage is TRBJ2-1, with 10 positions matching TRBD1. The CDR3 contains 14 residues. Germline V lookup: CDR1 SGHRS, CDR2 YFSETQ. Unmatched junction bases numbered 7, after V lost 5 bases and J lost 8 bases. The full variable domain, in which reference TRBV5-1 and TRBJ2-1 provide the parts outside the CDR3, is KAGVTQTPRYLIKTRGQQVTLSCSPISGHRSVSWYQQTPGQGLQFLFEYFSETQRNKGNFPGRFSGRQFSNSRSEMNVSTLELGDSALYLCASSRDRGLDEQFFGPGTRLTVL.

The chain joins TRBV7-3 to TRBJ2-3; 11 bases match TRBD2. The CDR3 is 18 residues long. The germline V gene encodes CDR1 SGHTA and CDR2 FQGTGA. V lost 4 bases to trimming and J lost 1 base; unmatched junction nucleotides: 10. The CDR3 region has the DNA TGTGCCAGCAGCTCGATAGCGGGGGGGTCCGACGGCACAGATACGCAGTATTTT. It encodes CASSSIAGGSDGTDTQYF. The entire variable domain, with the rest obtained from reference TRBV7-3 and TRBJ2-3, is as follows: GAGVSQTPSNKVTEKGKYVELRCDPISGHTALYWYRQSLGQGPEFLIYFQGTGAADDSGLPNDRFFAVRPEGSVSTLKIQRTERGDSAVYLCASSSIAGGSDGTDTQYFGPGTRLTVL.

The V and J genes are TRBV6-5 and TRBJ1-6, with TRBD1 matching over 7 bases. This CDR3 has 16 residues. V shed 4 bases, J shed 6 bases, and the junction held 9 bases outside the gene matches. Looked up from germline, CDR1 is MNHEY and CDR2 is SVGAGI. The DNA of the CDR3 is TGTGCCAGCAGTTCGGGGAACAGGGGAGGTAATTCACCCCTCCACTTT. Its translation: CASSSGNRGGNSPLHF.

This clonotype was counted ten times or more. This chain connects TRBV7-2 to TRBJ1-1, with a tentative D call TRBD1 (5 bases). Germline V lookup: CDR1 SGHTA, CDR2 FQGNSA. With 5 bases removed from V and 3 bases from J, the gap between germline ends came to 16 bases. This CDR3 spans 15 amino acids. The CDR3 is CASSESRVSYTEAFF. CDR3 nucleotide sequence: TGTGCCAGCAGCGAGAGCAGGGTGTCGTACACTGAAGCTTTCTTT.

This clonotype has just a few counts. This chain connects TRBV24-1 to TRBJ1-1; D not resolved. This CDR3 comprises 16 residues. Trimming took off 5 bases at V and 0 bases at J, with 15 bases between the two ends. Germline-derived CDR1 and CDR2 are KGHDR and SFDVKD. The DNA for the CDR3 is TGTGCCACCAGTGCCTCCCTGTCCCCCATGAACACTGAAGCTTTCTTT. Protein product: CATSASLSPMNTEAFF.

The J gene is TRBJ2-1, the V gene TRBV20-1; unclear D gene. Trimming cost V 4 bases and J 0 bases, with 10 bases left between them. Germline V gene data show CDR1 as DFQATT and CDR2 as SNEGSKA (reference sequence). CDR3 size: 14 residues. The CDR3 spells CSATPLSSYNEQFF. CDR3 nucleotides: TGCAGTGCTACCCCCTTGAGCTCCTACAATGAGCAGTTCTTC.

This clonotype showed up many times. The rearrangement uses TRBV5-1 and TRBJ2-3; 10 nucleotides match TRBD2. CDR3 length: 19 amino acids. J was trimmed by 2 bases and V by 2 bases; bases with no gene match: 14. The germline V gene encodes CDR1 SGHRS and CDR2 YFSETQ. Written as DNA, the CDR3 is TGCGCCAGCAGCTTACCTAGCGGGGGTACTTTAGAACACACAGATACGCAGTATTTT. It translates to CASSLPSGGTLEHTDTQYF.

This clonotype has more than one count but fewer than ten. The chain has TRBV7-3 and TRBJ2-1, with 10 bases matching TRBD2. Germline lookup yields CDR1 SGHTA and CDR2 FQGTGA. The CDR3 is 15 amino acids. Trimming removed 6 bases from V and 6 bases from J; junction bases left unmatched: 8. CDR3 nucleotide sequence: TGTGCCAGCAGGTCGAGCGGGGGGGCCGGCAATGAGCAGTTCTTC. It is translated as CASRSSGGAGNEQFF.

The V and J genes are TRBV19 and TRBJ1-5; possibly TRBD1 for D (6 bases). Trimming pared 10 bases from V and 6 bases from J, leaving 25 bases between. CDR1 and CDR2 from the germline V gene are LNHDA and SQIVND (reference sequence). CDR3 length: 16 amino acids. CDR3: CATLLQGGGGGQPQHF. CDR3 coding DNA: TGTGCCACCCTTCTACAGGGAGGAGGGGGTGGTCAGCCCCAGCATTTT.